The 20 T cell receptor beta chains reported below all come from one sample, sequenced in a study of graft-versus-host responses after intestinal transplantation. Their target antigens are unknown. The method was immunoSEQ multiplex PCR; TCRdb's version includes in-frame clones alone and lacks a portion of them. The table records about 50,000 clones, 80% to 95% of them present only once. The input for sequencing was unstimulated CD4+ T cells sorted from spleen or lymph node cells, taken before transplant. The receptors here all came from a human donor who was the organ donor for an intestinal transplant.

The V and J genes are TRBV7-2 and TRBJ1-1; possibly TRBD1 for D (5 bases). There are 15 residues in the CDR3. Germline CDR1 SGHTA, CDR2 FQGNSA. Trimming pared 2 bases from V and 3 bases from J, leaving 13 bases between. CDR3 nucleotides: TGTGCCAGCAGCTTATCCGGAGGGGCGCACACTGAAGCTTTCTTT. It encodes CASSLSGGAHTEAFF. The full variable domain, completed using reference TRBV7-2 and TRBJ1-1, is GAGVSQSPSNKVTEKGKDVELRCDPISGHTALYWYRQSLGQGLEFLIYFQGNSAPDKSGLPSDRFSAERTGGSVSTLTIQRTQQEDSAVYLCASSLSGGAHTEAFFGQGTRLTVV.

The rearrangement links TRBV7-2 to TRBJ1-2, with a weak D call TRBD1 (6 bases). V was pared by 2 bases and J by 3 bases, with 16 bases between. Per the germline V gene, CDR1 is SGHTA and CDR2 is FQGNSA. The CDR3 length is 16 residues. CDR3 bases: TGTGCCAGCAGCTTATATAGGGACACTCCTGACTATGGCTACACCTTC. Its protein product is CASSLYRDTPDYGYTF. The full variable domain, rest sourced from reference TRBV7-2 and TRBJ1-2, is GAGVSQSPSNKVTEKGKDVELRCDPISGHTALYWYRQSLGQGLEFLIYFQGNSAPDKSGLPSDRFSAERTGGSVSTLTIQRTQQEDSAVYLCASSLYRDTPDYGYTFGSGTRLTVV.

The CDR3 here is CASSGPLATEAFF. The CDR3 coding sequence is TGTGCCAGTAGCGGCCCCCTAGCCACTGAAGCTTTCTTT. The V call is TRBV19, the J call TRBJ1-1, with D unclear. V was clipped by 6 bases and J by 4 bases, with 12 bases between them. CDR1 and CDR2 from the germline V gene are LNHDA and SQIVND (reference sequence). The CDR3 is 13 residues long.

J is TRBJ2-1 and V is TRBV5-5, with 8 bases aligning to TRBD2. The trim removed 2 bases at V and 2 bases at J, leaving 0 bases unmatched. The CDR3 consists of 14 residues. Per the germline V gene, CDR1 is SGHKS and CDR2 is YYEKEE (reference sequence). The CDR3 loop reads CASSLAGAYNEQFF. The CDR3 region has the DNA TGTGCCAGCAGCTTAGCGGGAGCCTACAATGAGCAGTTCTTC.

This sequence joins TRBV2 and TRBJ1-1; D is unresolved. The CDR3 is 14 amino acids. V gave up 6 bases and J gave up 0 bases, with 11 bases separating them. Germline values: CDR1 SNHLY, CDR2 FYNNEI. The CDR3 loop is CASRGLHMNTEAFF. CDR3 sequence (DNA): TGTGCCAGCAGAGGTCTACACATGAACACTGAAGCTTTCTTT.

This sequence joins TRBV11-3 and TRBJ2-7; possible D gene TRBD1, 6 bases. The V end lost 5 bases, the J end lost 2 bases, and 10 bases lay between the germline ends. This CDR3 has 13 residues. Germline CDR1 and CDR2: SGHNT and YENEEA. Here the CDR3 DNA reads TGTGCCAGCAGCCAGGGGCAAGCCTACGAGCAGTACTTC. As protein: CASSQGQAYEQYF. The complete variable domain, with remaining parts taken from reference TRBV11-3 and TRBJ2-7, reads EAGVVQSPRYKIIEKKQPVAFWCNPISGHNTLYWYLQNLGQGPELLIRYENEEAVDDSQLPKDRFSAERLKGVDSTLKIQPAELGDSAVYLCASSQGQAYEQYFGPGTRLTVT.

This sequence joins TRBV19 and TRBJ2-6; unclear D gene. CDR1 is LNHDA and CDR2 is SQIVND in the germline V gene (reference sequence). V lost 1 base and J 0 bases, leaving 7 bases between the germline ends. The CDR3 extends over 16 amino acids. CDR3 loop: CASSIVASSGANVLTF. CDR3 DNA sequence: TGTGCCAGTAGTATAGTGGCCTCCTCTGGGGCCAACGTCCTGACTTTC.

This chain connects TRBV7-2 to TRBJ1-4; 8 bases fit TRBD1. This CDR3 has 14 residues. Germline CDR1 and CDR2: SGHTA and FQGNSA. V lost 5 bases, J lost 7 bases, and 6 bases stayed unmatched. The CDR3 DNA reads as TGTGCCAGCAGCCGGACAGGGATGGGTGAAAAACTGTTTTTT. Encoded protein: CASSRTGMGEKLFF.

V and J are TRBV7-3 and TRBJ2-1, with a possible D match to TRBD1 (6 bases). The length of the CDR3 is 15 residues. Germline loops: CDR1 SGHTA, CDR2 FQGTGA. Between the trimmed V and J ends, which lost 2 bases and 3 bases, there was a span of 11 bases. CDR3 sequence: CASSLGQGNYNEQFF. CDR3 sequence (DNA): TGTGCCAGCAGCTTAGGCCAGGGGAACTACAATGAGCAGTTCTTC.

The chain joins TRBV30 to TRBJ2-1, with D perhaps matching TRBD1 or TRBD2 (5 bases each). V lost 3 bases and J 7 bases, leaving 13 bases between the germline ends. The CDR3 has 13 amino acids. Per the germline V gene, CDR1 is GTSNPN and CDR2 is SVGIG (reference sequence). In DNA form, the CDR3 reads TGTGCCTGGAGCCGAGAGGGGATTAATGAGCAGTTCTTC. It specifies CAWSREGINEQFF.

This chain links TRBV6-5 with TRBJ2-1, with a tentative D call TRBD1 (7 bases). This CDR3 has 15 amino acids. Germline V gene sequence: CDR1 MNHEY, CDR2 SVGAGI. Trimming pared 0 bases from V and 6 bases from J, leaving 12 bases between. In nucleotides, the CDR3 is TGTGCCAGCAGTTACTCGGGACAGACTAGCAATGAGCAGTTCTTC. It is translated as CASSYSGQTSNEQFF.

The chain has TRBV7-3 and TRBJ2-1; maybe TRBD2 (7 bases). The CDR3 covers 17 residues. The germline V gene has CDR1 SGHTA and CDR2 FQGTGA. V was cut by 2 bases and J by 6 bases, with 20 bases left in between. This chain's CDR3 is CASSLYPGGAQINEQFF. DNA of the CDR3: TGTGCCAGCAGCTTATATCCTGGGGGGGCCCAGATCAATGAGCAGTTCTTC.

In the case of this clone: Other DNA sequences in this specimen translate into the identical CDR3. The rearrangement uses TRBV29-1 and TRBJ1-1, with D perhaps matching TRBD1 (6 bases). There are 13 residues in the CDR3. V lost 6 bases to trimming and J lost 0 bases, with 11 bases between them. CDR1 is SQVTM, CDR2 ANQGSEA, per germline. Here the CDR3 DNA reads TGCAGCGTCGGAGAGGGGGTGAACACTGAAGCTTTCTTT. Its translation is CSVGEGVNTEAFF.

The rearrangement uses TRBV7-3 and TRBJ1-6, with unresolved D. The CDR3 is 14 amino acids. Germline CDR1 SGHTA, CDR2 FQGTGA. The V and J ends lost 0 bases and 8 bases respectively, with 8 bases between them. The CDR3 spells CASSLTGPHSPLHF. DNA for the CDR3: TGTGCCAGCAGCTTAACAGGGCCCCATTCACCCCTCCACTTT.

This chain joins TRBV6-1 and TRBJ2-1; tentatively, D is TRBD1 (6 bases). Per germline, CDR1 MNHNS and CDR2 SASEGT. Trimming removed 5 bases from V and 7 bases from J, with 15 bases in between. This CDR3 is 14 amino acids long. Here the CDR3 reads CASSLGGKANEQFF. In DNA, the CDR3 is TGTGCCAGCAGTTTAGGGGGAAAAGCAAATGAGCAGTTCTTC.

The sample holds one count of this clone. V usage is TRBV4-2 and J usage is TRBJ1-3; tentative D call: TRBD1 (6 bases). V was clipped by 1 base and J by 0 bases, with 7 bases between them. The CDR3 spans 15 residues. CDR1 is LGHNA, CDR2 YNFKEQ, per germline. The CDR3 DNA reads TGTGCCAGCAGCCAAGCGGACAGCTCTGGAAACACCATATATTTT. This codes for CASSQADSSGNTIYF.

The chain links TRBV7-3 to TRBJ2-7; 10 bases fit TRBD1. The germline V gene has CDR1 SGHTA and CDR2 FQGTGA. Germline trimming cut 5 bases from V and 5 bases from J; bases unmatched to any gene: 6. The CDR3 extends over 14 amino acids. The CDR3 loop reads CASSRGQGSHEQYF. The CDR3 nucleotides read TGTGCCAGCAGCCGGGGACAGGGGAGCCACGAGCAGTACTTC.

In DNA, the CDR3 is TGTGCCAGCAGTGAACGCTCCTACGAGCAGTACTTC. It yields the protein CASSERSYEQYF. The V and J genes are TRBV2 and TRBJ2-7; D is unresolved. Germline assignment: CDR1 SNHLY and CDR2 FYNNEI. The CDR3 covers 12 residues. Trimming pared 2 bases from V and 0 bases from J, leaving 2 bases between.

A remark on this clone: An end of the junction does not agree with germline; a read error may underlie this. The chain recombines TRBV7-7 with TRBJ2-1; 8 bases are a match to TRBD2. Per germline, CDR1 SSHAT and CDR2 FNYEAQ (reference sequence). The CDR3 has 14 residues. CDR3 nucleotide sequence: TGTGCTAGCAGCTTAGGACTAGCAGGTGATGAGCAGTTCTTC. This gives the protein CASSLGLAGDEQFF. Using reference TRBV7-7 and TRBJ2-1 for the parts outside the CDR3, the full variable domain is GAGVSQSPRYKVTKRGQDVTLRCDPISSHATLYWYQQALGQGPEFLTYFNYEAQPDKSGLPSDRFSAERPEGSISTLTIQRTEQRDSAMYRCASSLGLAGDEQFFGPGTRLTVL.

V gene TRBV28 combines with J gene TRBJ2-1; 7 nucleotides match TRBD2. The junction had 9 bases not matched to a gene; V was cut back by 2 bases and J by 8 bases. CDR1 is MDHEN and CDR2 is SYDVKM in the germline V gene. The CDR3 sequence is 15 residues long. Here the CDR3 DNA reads TGTGCCAGCAGTTTAGGGGGGAGGGCGTGGTATGAGCAGTTCTTC. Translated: CASSLGGRAWYEQFF.